These 13 T cell receptor beta chains came from one sample sequenced in a study of T cells in Graves' hyperthyroidism and ophthalmopathy. TCR beta CDR3 region amplification was performed from RNA transcripts. Researchers ran a first-round RT-PCR on the TCR CDR3 using the HTBI primer set. Each CDR3 protein is one row after TCRdb ran MiXCR on the multiplex PCR reads. The sample has roughly 800,000 distinct CDR3 sequences, roughly 40% seen once. Sequences were obtained from blood. The receptors here all came from a young man with Graves' hyperthyroidism.

This clonotype was observed many times. This rearrangement joins TRBV2 to TRBJ1-1; D is unresolved. Germline V gives CDR1 SNHLY, CDR2 FYNNEI. There are 13 residues in the CDR3. V gave up 6 bases and J gave up 0 bases, with 8 bases separating them. CDR3 bases: TGTGCCAGCAGACCATCCATGAACACTGAAGCTTTCTTT. Protein: CASRPSMNTEAFF.

This clonotype was recorded many times. The chain employs TRBV2 and TRBJ1-1, with unresolved D. V was cut by 8 bases and J by 3 bases, with 13 bases left in between. The CDR3 is 13 amino acids. CDR1 is SNHLY and CDR2 is FYNNEI in the germline V gene. In nucleotides, the CDR3 is TGTGCCAGCCCCGAGGGAAGGGACACTGAAGCTTTCTTT. This sequence encodes CASPEGRDTEAFF.

The V gene is TRBV4-1, the J gene TRBJ1-2, with D uncertain. Deletions cut 2 bases from V and 6 bases from J, with 31 bases between. Germline V gene data show CDR1 as MGHRA and CDR2 as YSYEKL. The CDR3 runs to 20 residues. The CDR3 loop is CASSQYFAPFSDLPRNGYTF. CDR3 in DNA: TGCGCCAGCAGCCAATACTTCGCCCCATTTTCGGACCTCCCTAGGAATGGCTACACCTTC.

This clonotype was recorded at least ten times. The CDR3 reads CATSENTEAFF. The CDR3 DNA sequence: TGTGCCACCAGCGAGAACACTGAAGCTTTCTTT. This chain connects TRBV15 to TRBJ1-1, with D unclear. The V gene's germline CDR1 is LNHNV and CDR2 YYDKDF (reference sequence). With 5 bases removed from V and 1 base from J, the gap between germline ends came to 2 bases. The CDR3 is 11 residues long.

This chain connects TRBV10-3 to TRBJ1-2; no definite D call. Germline V gene lookup returns CDR1 ENHRY and CDR2 SYGVKD. The V end was cut by 6 bases, the J end by 7 bases, with 15 bases between. The CDR3 extends over 13 amino acids. In DNA, the CDR3 is TGTGCCATCAGCGATAAACAAGGGTTTGGCTACACCTTC. This gives the protein CAISDKQGFGYTF.

With regard to this clonotype: Because the CDR3 is missing its conserved closing phenylalanine or tryptophan, this is likely a read error. The DNA is omitted, as the CDR3 cannot be located on it reliably, and the CDR3 follows TCRdb's listing. V and J are TRBV29-1 and TRBJ2-6; the table calls TRBD1, which could not be checked here. Germline CDR1 SQVTM, CDR2 ANQGSEA. The CDR3 is 9 residues long, ends included. CDR3 residues: CSVTDRATA.

V usage is TRBV29-1 and J usage is TRBJ2-6; unclear D gene. This CDR3 has 13 amino acids. V was pared by 3 bases and J by 4 bases, with 7 bases between. From germline, CDR1 is SQVTM and CDR2 ANQGSEA. CDR3 residues: CSVDFTGANVLTF. CDR3 nucleotide sequence: TGCAGCGTTGACTTTACGGGGGCCAACGTCCTGACTTTC.

This clonotype came up a few times. V is TRBV29-1 and J is TRBJ2-7, with 8 bases fitting TRBD1. This CDR3 contains 15 residues. The germline V gene has CDR1 SQVTM and CDR2 ANQGSEA. J lost 4 bases, V lost 6 bases, and 14 bases had no gene match. The CDR3 sequence: CSVSPSTGDTYEQYF. CDR3 nucleotides: TGCAGCGTCTCGCCTTCGACAGGGGATACTTACGAGCAGTACTTC.

This clonotype turned up a few times. The genes are TRBV2 and TRBJ2-7; D is perhaps TRBD1 (6 bases). Trimming cost V 5 bases and J 2 bases, with 16 bases left between them. CDR3 length: 15 amino acids. From germline, CDR1 is SNHLY and CDR2 FYNNEI. CDR3 protein: CASSSGGQMTYEQYF. The CDR3 DNA is TGTGCCAGCAGTTCCGGAGGACAGATGACCTACGAGCAGTACTTC.

This clonotype was detected a few times. The junction differs from germline at one of its ends, possibly a read error. V usage is TRBV7-2 and J usage is TRBJ2-5; no firm D call. The CDR3 contains 17 residues. Germline loops: CDR1 SGHTA, CDR2 FQGNSA. In DNA form, the CDR3 reads TGTGCCAGCAGCGTAGCTCAGTGGGTCGGTAATCAAGAGACCCAGTACTTC. Its protein product is CASSVAQWVGNQETQYF.

This clonotype was recorded a few times. The chain couples TRBV11-3 to TRBJ1-2, with TRBD1 identical over 7 bases. Germline V CDR1 and CDR2: SGHNT, YENEEA. J was trimmed by 3 bases and V by 5 bases; bases with no gene match: 6. This CDR3 has 14 residues. Here the CDR3 DNA reads TGTGCCAGCAGCCCTAAGGGACAGCACTATGGCTACACCTTC. Translation gives CASSPKGQHYGYTF.

The chain combines TRBV15 with TRBJ2-6; TRBD2 might be the D (7 bases). Germline CDR1 is LNHNV and CDR2 is YYDKDF (reference sequence). The CDR3 is made up of 17 amino acids. The V end was cut by 3 bases, the J end by 3 bases, with 15 bases between. CDR3 bases: TGTGCCACCAGCAGTGCCGCAGGGGACTATGGGGCCAACGTCCTGACTTTC. Residues: CATSSAAGDYGANVLTF.

The chain combines TRBV24-1 with TRBJ2-1; D unresolved. Trimming pared 4 bases from V and 8 bases from J, leaving 11 bases between. Germline CDR1 is KGHDR and CDR2 is SFDVKD. The CDR3 runs to 13 residues. The CDR3 region has the DNA TGTGCCACCAGTGACCCCATGAGTTATGAGCAGTTCTTC. Protein sequence: CATSDPMSYEQFF.